Below, one T cell receptor (beta chain) is given with its context. The data were taken from a study of cytomegalovirus exposure and HLA in healthy donors. Across the study: Earlier, 100 million to 130 million unique TCR beta sequences were recovered from 200 million or so T cells by an analysis. Drawn from HLA-typed donors, 80 million to 100 million unique TCRs were held in an early data release.

It was with 60 Vbeta and 13 Jbeta primers that the PCR ran. The assay was immunoSEQ multiplex PCR, and TCRdb's table has in-frame clones only and misses some. The table records approximately 170,000 clones, roughly 85% of them present only once. Germline V gene data show CDR1 as MNHEY and CDR2 as SVGAGI. The CDR3 has 14 residues. V was pared by 4 bases and J by 6 bases, with 7 bases of the junction left unmatched. The sequencing sample was made of PBMCs. The sequence derives from a male donor in good health and CMV-seronegative. This rearrangement joins TRBV6-5 to TRBJ2-7, with 9 bases fitting TRBD2. CDR3 in amino acids: CASSFSGGLVEQYF. The DNA for the CDR3 is TGTGCCAGCAGTTTTAGCGGGGGCCTCGTCGAGCAGTACTTC.